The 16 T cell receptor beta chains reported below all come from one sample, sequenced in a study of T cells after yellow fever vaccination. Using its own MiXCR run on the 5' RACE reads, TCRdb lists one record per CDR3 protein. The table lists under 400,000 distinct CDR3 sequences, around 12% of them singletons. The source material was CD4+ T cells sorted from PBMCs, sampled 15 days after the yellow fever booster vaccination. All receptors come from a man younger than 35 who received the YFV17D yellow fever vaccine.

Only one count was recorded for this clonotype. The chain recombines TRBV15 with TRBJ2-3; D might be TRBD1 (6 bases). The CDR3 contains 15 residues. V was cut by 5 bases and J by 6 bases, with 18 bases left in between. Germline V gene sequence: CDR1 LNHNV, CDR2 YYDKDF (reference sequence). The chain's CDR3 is CATSPRAGGRDTQYF. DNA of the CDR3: TGTGCCACCAGCCCCCGGGCTGGGGGCAGGGATACGCAGTATTTT.

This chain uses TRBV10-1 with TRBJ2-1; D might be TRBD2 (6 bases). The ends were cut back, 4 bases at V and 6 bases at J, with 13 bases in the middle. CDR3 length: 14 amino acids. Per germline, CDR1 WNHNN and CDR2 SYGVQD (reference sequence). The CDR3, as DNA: TGCGCCAGCAGTGCCGGGAGTACCTTCAATGAGCAGTTCTTC. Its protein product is CASSAGSTFNEQFF.

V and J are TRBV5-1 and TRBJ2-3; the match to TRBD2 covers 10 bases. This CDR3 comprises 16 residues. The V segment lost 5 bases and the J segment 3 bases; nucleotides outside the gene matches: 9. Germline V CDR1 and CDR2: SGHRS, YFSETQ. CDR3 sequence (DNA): TGCGCCAGCAGTCCTCAGCGGGGGGGTTCGACAGATACGCAGTATTTT. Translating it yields CASSPQRGGSTDTQYF.

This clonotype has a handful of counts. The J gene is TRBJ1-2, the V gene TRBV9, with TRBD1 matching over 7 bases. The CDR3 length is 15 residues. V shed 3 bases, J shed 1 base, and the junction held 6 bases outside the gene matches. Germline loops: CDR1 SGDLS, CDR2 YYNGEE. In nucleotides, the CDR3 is TGTGCCAGCAGCGCCAAGGACAGGAGTAACTATGGCTACACCTTC. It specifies CASSAKDRSNYGYTF.

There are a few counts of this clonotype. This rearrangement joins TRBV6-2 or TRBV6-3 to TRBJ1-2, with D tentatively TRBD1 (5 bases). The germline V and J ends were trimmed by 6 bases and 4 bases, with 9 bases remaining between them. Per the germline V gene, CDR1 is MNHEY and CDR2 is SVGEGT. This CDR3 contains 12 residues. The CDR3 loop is CASRQDSYGYTF. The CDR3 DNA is TGTGCCAGCAGACAGGATTCCTATGGCTACACCTTC.

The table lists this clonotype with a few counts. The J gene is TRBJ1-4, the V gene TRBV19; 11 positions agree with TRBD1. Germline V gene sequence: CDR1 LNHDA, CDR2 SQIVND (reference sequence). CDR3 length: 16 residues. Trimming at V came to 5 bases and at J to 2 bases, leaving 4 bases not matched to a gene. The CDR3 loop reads CASSSWTGGTNEKLFF. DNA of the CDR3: TGTGCCAGTAGTTCCTGGACAGGGGGCACTAATGAAAAACTGTTTTTT. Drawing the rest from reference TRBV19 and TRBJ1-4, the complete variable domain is DGGITQSPKYLFRKEGQNVTLSCEQNLNHDAMYWYRQDPGQGLRLIYYSQIVNDFQKGDIAEGYSVSREKKESFPLTVTSAQKNPTAFYLCASSSWTGGTNEKLFFGSGTQLSVL.

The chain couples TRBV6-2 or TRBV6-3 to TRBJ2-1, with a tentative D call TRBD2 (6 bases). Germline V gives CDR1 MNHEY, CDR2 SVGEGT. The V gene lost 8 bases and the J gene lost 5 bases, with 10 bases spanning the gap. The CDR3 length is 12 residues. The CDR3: CASRDFHNEQFF. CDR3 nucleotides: TGTGCCAGCCGGGACTTCCACAATGAGCAGTTCTTC.

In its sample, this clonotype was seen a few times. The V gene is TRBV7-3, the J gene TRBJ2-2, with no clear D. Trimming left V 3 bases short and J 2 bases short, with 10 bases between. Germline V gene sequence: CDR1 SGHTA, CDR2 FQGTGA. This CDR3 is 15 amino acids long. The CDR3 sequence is CASSFRSVNTGELFF. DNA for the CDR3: TGTGCCAGCAGCTTTCGGTCGGTTAACACCGGGGAGCTGTTTTTT. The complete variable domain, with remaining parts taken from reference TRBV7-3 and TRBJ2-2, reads GAGVSQTPSNKVTEKGKYVELRCDPISGHTALYWYRQSLGQGPEFLIYFQGTGAADDSGLPNDRFFAVRPEGSVSTLKIQRTERGDSAVYLCASSFRSVNTGELFFGEGSRLTVL.

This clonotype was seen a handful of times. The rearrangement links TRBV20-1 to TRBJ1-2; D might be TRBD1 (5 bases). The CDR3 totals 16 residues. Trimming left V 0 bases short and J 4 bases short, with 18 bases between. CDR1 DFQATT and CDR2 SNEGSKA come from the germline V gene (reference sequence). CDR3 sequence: CSARDGRGRGGYGYTF. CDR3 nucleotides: TGCAGTGCTAGAGATGGTCGCGGTCGGGGGGGCTATGGCTACACCTTC.

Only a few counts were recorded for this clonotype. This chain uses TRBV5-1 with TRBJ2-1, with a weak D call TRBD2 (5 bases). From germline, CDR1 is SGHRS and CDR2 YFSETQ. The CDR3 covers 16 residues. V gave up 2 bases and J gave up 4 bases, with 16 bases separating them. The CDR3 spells CASSFTSTGGYNEQFF. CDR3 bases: TGCGCCAGCAGCTTTACCTCGACGGGCGGGTACAATGAGCAGTTCTTC.

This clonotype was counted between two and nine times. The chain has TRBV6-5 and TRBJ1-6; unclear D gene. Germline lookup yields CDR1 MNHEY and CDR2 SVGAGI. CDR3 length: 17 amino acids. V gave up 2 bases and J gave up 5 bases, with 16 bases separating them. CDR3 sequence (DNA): TGTGCCAGCAGTTACCTCGCCCCACTCACGAATAATTCACCCCTCCACTTT. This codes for CASSYLAPLTNNSPLHF.

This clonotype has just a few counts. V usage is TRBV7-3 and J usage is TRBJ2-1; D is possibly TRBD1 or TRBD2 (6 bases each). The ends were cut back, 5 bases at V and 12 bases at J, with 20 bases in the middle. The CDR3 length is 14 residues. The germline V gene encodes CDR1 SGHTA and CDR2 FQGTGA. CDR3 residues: CASSNSGAQSAQFF. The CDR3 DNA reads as TGTGCCAGCAGCAATTCGGGGGCCCAGTCGGCGCAGTTCTTC. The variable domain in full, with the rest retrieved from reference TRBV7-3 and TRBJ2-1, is GAGVSQTPSNKVTEKGKYVELRCDPISGHTALYWYRQSLGQGPEFLIYFQGTGAADDSGLPNDRFFAVRPEGSVSTLKIQRTERGDSAVYLCASSNSGAQSAQFFGPGTRLTVL.

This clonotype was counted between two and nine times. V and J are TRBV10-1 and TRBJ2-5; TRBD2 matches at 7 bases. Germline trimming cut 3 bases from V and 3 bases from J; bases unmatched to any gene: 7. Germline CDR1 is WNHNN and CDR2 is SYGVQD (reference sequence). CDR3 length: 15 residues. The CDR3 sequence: CASSERVAGEETQYF. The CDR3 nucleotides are TGCGCCAGCAGTGAAAGGGTCGCGGGGGAAGAGACCCAGTACTTC.

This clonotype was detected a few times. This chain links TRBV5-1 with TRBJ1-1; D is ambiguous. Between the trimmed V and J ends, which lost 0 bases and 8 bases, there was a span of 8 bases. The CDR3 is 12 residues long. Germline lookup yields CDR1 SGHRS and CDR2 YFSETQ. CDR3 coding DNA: TGCGCCAGCAGCTTGGACAGTGGAGAAGCTTTCTTT. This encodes CASSLDSGEAFF.

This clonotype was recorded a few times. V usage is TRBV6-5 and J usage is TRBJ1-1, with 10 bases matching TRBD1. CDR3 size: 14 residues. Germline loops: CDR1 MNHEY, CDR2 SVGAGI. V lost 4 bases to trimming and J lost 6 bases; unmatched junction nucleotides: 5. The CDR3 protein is CASSWDRGGSEAFF. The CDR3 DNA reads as TGTGCCAGCAGTTGGGACAGGGGAGGGTCTGAAGCTTTCTTT.

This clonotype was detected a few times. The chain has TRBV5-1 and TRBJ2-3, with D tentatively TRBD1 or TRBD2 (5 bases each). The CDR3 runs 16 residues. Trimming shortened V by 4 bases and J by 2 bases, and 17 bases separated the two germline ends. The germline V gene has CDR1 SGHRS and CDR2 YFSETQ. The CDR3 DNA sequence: TGCGCCAGCAGCGGGCAGGGACCACCTACCACAGATACGCAGTATTTT. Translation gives CASSGQGPPTTDTQYF.